The sequence of this TCR beta chain was determined in a study of metastatic and nonmetastatic thyroid tumors. CDR3 length: 14 amino acids. V shed 5 bases and J shed 3 bases, with 11 bases lying between them. Germline assignment: CDR1 MNHEY and CDR2 SMNVEV (reference sequence). TCRdb redid the clone calls on the PCR reads using MiXCR. The sample lists around 14,000 clones, around 22% occurring once. This clone is medium-sized in the sample. Thyroid surgery had not been preceded by any treatment in any patient. The chain carries TRBV27 and TRBJ1-5, with D perhaps matching TRBD1 (5 bases). What was sequenced was blood. The sequence was collected from a female donor with papillary thyroid cancer or a benign thyroid nodule (not recorded which). Some clones in this sample may be carry-over from other donors' samples. CDR3 amino acids: CASSPGTSNQPQHF. In DNA form, the CDR3 reads TGTGCCAGCAGTCCCGGGACCTCCAATCAGCCCCAGCATTTT.